The T cell receptor (beta chain) described here comes from a study of CD8 T cells in Susac syndrome. With random hexamers, 0.5 to 1 ug RNA was reverse transcribed. The authors amplified TCR beta CDR3 across 54 Vbeta and 13 Jbeta using immunoSEQ multiplex PCR. TCRdb ran MiXCR on the immunoSEQ multiplex PCR reads and lists one entry per CDR3 protein. The sample yields roughly 160,000 distinct CDR3 sequences, around 94% seen once. From blood CD8+ and CD4+ T cells, TCR beta sequences were generated. Healthy donors constituted the controls, which were matched for age and sex. Through negative isolation, CD4+ and CD8+ T cells were obtained, while TEMRA cells were enriched using FACS. Germline-derived CDR1 and CDR2 are KGHDR and SFDVKD. Trimming removed 3 bases from V and 3 bases from J; junction bases left unmatched: 8. The CDR3 has 16 amino acids.

This TCR came from a human donor in good health. The sample taken for sequencing was CD4+ T cells from PBMCs. The gene calls are TRBV24-1 and TRBJ2-3, with 7 bases that match TRBD1. The chain's CDR3 is CATSDRQGRGTDTQYF. DNA for the CDR3: TGTGCCACCAGTGATCGACAGGGAAGGGGAACAGATACGCAGTATTTT.